This passage covers 8 T cell receptor beta chains from one sample sequenced in a study of blood T cells in healthy people across ages. Primers used in a second PCR of about 7 to 11 cycles were a sample-barcoded 5' primer and a J-beta primer mix. In TCRdb, the 5' RACE reads were re-called with MiXCR into one record per CDR3 protein. Of hundreds of thousands of distinct CDR3 sequences listed, roughly half were seen once; the top ten hold 13%. The specimen sequenced was blood. These receptors originate from a woman at least 80 years old in good health.

This clonotype showed up many times. The V gene is TRBV5-1, the J gene TRBJ2-4; D ambiguous. Germline V gene sequence: CDR1 SGHRS, CDR2 YFSETQ. V was clipped by 4 bases and J by 8 bases, with 16 bases between them. The CDR3 is 14 amino acids. For the CDR3, the DNA is TGCGCCAGCAGCACGGACGGGCCTGGGGACATTCAGTACTTC. Amino acids: CASSTDGPGDIQYF.

This clonotype was recorded a few times. The chain combines TRBV10-3 with TRBJ2-2; possible D gene TRBD2, 5 bases. Between the trimmed V and J ends, which lost 2 bases and 2 bases, there was a span of 12 bases. CDR3 length: 16 residues. The germline V gene encodes CDR1 ENHRY and CDR2 SYGVKD. The chain's CDR3 is CAISEGEGLNTGELFF. CDR3 sequence (DNA): TGTGCCATCAGTGAGGGAGAGGGCCTAAACACCGGGGAGCTGTTTTTT.

CDR3 sequence: CASTSLDSFTDTQYF. CDR3 nucleotide sequence: TGTGCCAGCACCTCTCTGGACAGCTTCACAGATACGCAGTATTTT. J is TRBJ2-3 and V is TRBV28, with a weak D call TRBD1 (6 bases). This CDR3 comprises 15 residues. Germline loops: CDR1 MDHEN, CDR2 SYDVKM. Between the trimmed V and J ends, which lost 7 bases and 2 bases, there was a span of 16 bases.

The sample holds a few counts of this clonotype. Written as DNA, the CDR3 is TGTGCCAGCAGCGTAGAATGGGGCTATGGCTACACCTTC. Translating gives CASSVEWGYGYTF. This chain joins TRBV9 and TRBJ1-2; D gene uncertain. This CDR3 has 13 amino acids. Trimming removed 0 bases from V and 4 bases from J, with 7 bases in between. Germline lookup yields CDR1 SGDLS and CDR2 YYNGEE.

This clonotype came up a few times. The chain has TRBV29-1 and TRBJ2-3, with D tentatively TRBD2 (5 bases). V was pared by 7 bases and J by 3 bases, with 8 bases between. CDR1 is SQVTM and CDR2 is ANQGSEA in the germline V gene. The CDR3 extends over 11 amino acids. DNA of the CDR3: TGCAGCGGGGGAGCGACAGATACGCAGTATTTT. Translation gives CSGGATDTQYF.

This clonotype was seen many times. The V gene is TRBV29-1, the J gene TRBJ2-7; D uncertain. Germline V gene data show CDR1 as SQVTM and CDR2 as ANQGSEA. The ends were cut back, 0 bases at V and 4 bases at J, with 4 bases in the middle. This CDR3 contains 11 residues. DNA for the CDR3: TGCAGCGTTGAAGATCGTTACGAGCAGTACTTC. It translates to CSVEDRYEQYF.

This clonotype was counted at least ten times. The chain combines TRBV12-3 or TRBV12-4 with TRBJ2-2; 16 bases match TRBD2. The ends lost 5 bases at V and 7 bases at J; junction bases unmatched: 16. The CDR3 has 20 amino acids. The CDR3 DNA is TGTGCCAGCAGTCCACGAGGGGGACTAGCGGGAGGGCCGGGTATCGGGGAGCTGTTTTTT. This translates into CASSPRGGLAGGPGIGELFF.

To note about this clonotype: This may arise from a read error, as a much more abundant clone is one base away. V gene TRBV25-1 combines with J gene TRBJ2-3; no clear D. This CDR3 is 13 amino acids long. Germline values: CDR1 MGHDK, CDR2 SYGVNS. CDR3 sequence (DNA): TGTGCCAGCAGTGCCCTTGAGTGGGATATGCAGTATTTT. Encoded protein: CASSALEWDMQYF.